The entry that follows covers one TCR beta chain sequence. As it was prepared, the TCRbeta library received unique molecular identifiers. MiXCR, applied by TCRdb to the PCR reads, yields one record per CDR3 protein. The sample has hundreds of thousands of distinct CDR3 sequences, approximately 16% seen once; the top ten hold approximately 3%. The sample is drawn from a study of T-cell reconstitution after alpha-beta-depleted transplantation in children. Germline CDR1 and CDR2: SNHLY and FYNNEI. The CDR3 totals 13 residues. V was pared by 6 bases and J by 6 bases, with 6 bases of the junction left unmatched.

The starting material was PBMCs from the stem cell graft donor, obtained from the stem cell graft. V usage is TRBV2 and J usage is TRBJ1-2; 8 bases match TRBD1. This TCR derives from a human donor who donated a stem cell graft to a child with acute lymphoblastic leukemia. CDR3 sequence (DNA): TGTGCCAGCAGGGACAGGGTGGGAAATGGCTACACCTTC. Translating gives CASRDRVGNGYTF.